The clone carrying this TCR beta chain was observed at least ten times. This sample was included in a study of breast tumors, draining lymph nodes, adjacent tissues. TCRdb reprocessed the multiplex PCR reads with MiXCR, giving one entry per CDR3 protein. The sample carries under 20,000 distinct CDR3 sequences, over 40% recorded once. The CDR3 totals 14 residues. The V end lost 0 bases, the J end lost 4 bases, and 5 bases lay between the germline ends. Germline V gives CDR1 SGHKS, CDR2 YYEKEE (reference sequence). The J gene is TRBJ1-6, the V gene TRBV5-5; no reliable D call. The origin of this receptor is a female donor with breast cancer. Some clones in this sample may be carry-over from other donors' samples. The sample taken for sequencing was breast tumor tissue. CDR3 residues: CASSLGLYNSPLHF. DNA of the CDR3: TGTGCCAGCAGCTTGGGGCTGTATAATTCACCCCTCCACTTT.